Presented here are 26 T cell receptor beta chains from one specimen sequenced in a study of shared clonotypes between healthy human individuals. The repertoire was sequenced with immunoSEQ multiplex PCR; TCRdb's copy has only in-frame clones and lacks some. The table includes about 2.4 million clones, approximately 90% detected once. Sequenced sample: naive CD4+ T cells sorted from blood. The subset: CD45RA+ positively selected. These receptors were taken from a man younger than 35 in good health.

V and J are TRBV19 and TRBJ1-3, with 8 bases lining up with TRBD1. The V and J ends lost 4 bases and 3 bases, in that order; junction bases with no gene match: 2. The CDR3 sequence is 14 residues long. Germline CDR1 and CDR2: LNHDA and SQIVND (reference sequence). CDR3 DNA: TGTGCCAGTAGTACAGGGGGCCTTGGAAACACCATATATTTT. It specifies CASSTGGLGNTIYF.

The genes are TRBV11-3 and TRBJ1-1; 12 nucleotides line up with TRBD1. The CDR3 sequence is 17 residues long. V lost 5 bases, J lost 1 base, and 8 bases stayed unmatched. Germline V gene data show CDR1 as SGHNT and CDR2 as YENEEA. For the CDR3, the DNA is TGTGCCAGCAGCGCCTATCGGGACAGGGGGCCGAACACTGAAGCTTTCTTT. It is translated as CASSAYRDRGPNTEAFF.

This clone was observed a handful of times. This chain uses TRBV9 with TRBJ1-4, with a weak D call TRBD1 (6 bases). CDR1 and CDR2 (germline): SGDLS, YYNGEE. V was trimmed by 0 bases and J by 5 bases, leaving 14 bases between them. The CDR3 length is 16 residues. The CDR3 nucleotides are TGTGCCAGCAGCGTAGGCAGGGGTGGGGGAAATGAAAAACTGTTTTTT. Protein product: CASSVGRGGGNEKLFF.

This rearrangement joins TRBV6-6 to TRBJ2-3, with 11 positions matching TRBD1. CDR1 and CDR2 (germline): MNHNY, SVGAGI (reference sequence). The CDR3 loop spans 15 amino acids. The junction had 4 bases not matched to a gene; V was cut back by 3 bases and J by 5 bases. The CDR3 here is CASSYGQGAQDTQYF. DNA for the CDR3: TGTGCCAGCAGTTATGGACAGGGGGCTCAAGATACGCAGTATTTT.

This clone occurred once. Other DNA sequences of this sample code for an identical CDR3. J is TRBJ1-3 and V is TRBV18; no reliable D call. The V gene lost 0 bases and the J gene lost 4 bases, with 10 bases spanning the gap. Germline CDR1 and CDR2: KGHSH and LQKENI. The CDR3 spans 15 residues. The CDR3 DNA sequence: TGTGCCAGCTCACCACCCGGGCTTTCGGGAAACACCATATATTTT. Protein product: CASSPPGLSGNTIYF.

CDR3 protein: CASNTALSYEQYF. CDR3 DNA: TGTGCCAGCAATACAGCTTTATCCTACGAGCAGTACTTC. The chain uses TRBV28 and TRBJ2-7; D unclear. The CDR3 totals 13 residues. The V gene's germline CDR1 is MDHEN and CDR2 SYDVKM. V gave up 7 bases and J gave up 1 base, with 11 bases separating them. The full variable domain, rest sourced from reference TRBV28 and TRBJ2-7, is DVKVTQSSRYLVKRTGEKVFLECVQDMDHENMFWYRQDPGLGLRLIYFSYDVKMKEKGDIPEGYSVSREKKERFSLILESASTNQTSMYLCASNTALSYEQYFGPGTRLTVT.

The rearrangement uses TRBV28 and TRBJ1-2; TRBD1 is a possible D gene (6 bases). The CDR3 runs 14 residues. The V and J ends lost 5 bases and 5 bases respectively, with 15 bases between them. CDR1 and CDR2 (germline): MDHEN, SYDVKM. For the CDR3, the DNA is TGTGCCAGCAGTCTGCACAGGGAAGAATATGGCTACACCTTC. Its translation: CASSLHREEYGYTF.

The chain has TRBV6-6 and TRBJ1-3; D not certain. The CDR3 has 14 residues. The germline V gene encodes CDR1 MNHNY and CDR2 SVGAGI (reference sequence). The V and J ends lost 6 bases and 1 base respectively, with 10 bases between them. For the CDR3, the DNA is TGTGCCAGCAGGGAGGGAGGGTCTGGAAACACCATATATTTT. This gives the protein CASREGGSGNTIYF.

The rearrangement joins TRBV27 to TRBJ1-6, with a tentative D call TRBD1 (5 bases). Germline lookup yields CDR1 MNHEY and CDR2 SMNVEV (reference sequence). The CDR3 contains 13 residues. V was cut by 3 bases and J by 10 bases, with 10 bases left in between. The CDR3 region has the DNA TGTGCCAGCAGTTTTGGGGGGGTCTCACCCCTCCACTTT. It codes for CASSFGGVSPLHF.

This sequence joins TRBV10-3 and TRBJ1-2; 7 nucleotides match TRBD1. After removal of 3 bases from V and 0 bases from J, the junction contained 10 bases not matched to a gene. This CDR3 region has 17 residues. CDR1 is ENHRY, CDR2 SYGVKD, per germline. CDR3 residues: CAISDSFTGQTNYGYTF. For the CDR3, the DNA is TGTGCCATCAGTGACAGCTTTACGGGACAGACTAACTATGGCTACACCTTC.

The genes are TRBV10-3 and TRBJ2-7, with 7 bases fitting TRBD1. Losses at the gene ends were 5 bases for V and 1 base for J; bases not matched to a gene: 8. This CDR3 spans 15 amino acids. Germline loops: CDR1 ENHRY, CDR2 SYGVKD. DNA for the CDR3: TGTGCCATCAGTCTAACTATGACAGGGTCCTACGAGCAGTACTTC. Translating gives CAISLTMTGSYEQYF.

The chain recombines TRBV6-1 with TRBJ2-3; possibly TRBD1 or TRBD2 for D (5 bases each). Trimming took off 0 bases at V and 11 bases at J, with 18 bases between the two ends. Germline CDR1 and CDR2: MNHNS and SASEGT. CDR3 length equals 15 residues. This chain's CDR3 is CASSEAGLSRDGQYF. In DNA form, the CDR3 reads TGTGCCAGCAGTGAAGCGGGGCTTTCCCGGGATGGGCAGTATTTT.

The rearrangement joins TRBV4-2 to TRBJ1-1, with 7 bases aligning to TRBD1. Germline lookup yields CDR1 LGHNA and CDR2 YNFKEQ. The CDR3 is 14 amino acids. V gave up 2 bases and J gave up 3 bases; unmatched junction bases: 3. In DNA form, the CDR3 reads TGTGCCAGCAGCCAACAGGGGGAGGACACTGAAGCTTTCTTT. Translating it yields CASSQQGEDTEAFF.

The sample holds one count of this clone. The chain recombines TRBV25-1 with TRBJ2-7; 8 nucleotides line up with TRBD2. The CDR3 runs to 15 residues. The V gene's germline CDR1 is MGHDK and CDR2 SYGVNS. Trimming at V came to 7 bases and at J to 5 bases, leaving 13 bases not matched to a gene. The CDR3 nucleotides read TGTGCCAGCATCGGGGGGGCTCCGAGGGGTGACGAGCAGTACTTC. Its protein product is CASIGGAPRGDEQYF.

The CDR3 spells CASSPPTDTQYF. The CDR3 nucleotides read TGTGCCAGCAGCCCACCCACAGATACGCAGTATTTT. The J gene is TRBJ2-3, the V gene TRBV11-3; unclear D gene. V was shortened by 5 bases and J by 2 bases, with 5 bases between the two germline ends. Germline V gives CDR1 SGHNT, CDR2 YENEEA. This CDR3 has 12 amino acids. The entire variable domain, with the rest obtained from reference TRBV11-3 and TRBJ2-3, is as follows: EAGVVQSPRYKIIEKKQPVAFWCNPISGHNTLYWYLQNLGQGPELLIRYENEEAVDDSQLPKDRFSAERLKGVDSTLKIQPAELGDSAVYLCASSPPTDTQYFGPGTRLTVL.

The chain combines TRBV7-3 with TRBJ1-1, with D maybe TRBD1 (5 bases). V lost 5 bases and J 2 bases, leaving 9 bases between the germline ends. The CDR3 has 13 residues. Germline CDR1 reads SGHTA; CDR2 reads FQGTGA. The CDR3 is CASSPRDNTEAFF. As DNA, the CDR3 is TGTGCCAGCAGCCCCCGGGACAACACTGAAGCTTTCTTT.

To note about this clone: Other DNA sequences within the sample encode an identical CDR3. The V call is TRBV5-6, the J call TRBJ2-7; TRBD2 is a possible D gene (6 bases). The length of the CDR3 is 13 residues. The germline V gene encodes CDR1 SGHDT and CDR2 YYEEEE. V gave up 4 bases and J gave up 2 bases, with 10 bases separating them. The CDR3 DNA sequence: TGTGCCAGCAGCCCGGGACTCACCTACGAGCAGTACTTC. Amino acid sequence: CASSPGLTYEQYF. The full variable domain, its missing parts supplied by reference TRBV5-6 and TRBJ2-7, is DAGVTQSPTHLIKTRGQQVTLRCSPKSGHDTVSWYQQALGQGPQFIFQYYEEEERQRGNFPDRFSGHQFPNYSSELNVNALLLGDSALYLCASSPGLTYEQYFGPGTRLTVT.

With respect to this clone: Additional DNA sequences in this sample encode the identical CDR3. The CDR3 sequence: CASSLEPSGGNEQFF. CDR3 coding DNA: TGTGCCAGCAGCTTAGAACCTAGCGGGGGAAATGAGCAGTTCTTC. This sequence joins TRBV7-2 and TRBJ2-1; 10 bases fit TRBD2. The CDR3 consists of 15 residues. Per germline, CDR1 SGHTA and CDR2 FQGNSA. After removal of 1 base from V and 7 bases from J, the junction contained 4 bases not matched to a gene.

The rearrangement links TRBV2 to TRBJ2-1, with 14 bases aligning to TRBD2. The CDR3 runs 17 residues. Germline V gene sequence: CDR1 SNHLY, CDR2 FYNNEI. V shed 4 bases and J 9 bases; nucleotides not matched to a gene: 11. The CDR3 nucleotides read TGTGCCAGCAGTGGGGGACTAGCGGGGGTCCTTATAGGTGAGCAGTTCTTC. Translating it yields CASSGGLAGVLIGEQFF.

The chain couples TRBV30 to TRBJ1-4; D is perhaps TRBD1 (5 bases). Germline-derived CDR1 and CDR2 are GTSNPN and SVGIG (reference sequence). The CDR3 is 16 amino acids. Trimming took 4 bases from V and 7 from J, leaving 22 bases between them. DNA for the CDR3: TGTGCCTGGACCTCAAATGGGGGAGGGCTGAGTGAAAAACTGTTTTTT. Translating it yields CAWTSNGGGLSEKLFF.

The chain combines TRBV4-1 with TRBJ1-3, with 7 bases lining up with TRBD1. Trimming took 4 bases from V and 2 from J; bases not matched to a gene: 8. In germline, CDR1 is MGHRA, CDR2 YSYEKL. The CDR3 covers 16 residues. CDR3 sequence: CASSPTNQGAGNTIYF. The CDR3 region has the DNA TGCGCCAGCAGCCCAACAAACCAGGGGGCTGGAAACACCATATATTTT.

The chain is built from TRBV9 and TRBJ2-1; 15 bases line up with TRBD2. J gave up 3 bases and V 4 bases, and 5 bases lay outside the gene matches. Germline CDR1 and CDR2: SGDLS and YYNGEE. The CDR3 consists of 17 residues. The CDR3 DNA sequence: TGTGCCAGCAGCTTTAGGACTAGCGGGAGGGGCTACAATGAGCAGTTCTTC. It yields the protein CASSFRTSGRGYNEQFF.

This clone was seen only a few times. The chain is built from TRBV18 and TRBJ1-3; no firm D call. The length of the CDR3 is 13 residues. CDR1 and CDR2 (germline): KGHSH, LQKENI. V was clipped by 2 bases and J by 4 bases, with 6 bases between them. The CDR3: CASSPTDGNTIYF. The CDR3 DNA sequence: TGTGCCAGCTCACCAACGGACGGAAACACCATATATTTT.

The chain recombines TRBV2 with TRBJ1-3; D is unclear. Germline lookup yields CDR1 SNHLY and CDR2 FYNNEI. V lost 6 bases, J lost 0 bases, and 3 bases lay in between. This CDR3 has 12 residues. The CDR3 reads CASRSSGNTIYF. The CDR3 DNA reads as TGTGCCAGCAGAAGCTCTGGAAACACCATATATTTT.

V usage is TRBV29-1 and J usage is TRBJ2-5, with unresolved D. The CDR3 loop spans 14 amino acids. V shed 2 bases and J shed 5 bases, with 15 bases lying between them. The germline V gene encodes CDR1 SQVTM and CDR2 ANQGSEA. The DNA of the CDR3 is TGCAGCGTTGAATGGGGAAAAAGGCCGGAGACCCAGTACTTC. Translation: CSVEWGKRPETQYF.

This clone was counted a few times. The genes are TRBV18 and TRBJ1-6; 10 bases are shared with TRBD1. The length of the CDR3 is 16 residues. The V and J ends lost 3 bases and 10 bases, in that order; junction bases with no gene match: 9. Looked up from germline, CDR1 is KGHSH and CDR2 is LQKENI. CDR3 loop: CASSPMEGQGWSPLHF. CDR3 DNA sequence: TGTGCCAGCTCACCTATGGAGGGACAGGGGTGGTCACCCCTCCACTTT. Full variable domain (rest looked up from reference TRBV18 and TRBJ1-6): NAGVMQNPRHLVRRRGQEARLRCSPMKGHSHVYWYRQLPEEGLKFMVYLQKENIIDESGMPKERFSAEFPKEGPSILRIQQVVRGDSAAYFCASSPMEGQGWSPLHFGNGTRLTVT.